This paragraph reports one TCR beta chain. The sample is drawn from a study of blood T cell repertoires in COVID-19. Study information: From T cells, B-cell-depleted T cells, or PBMCs came the material, which was cDNA or gDNA.

Looked up from germline, CDR1 is LGHDT and CDR2 is YNNKEL (reference sequence). The CDR3 totals 17 residues. Trimming took 1 base from V and 0 from J, leaving 13 bases between them. How the authors handled the data: Amplification of reference gene primers was used by the study to estimate nucleated cell counts. Here immunoSEQ multiplex PCR was the method, and the copy in TCRdb shows in-frame clones only, minus some. The V and J calls and clone size are taken from that table; D and trimming were inferred from the DNA. The data contain 190,000 or so clones, approximately 86% of them singletons. The specimen was peripheral blood. This sequence originates from a man in his forties with active or convalescent COVID-19. The genes are TRBV3-1 (or the pseudogene TRBV3-2) and TRBJ1-5; D ambiguous. This CDR3 reads CASSQALGDYSNQPQHF. Written as DNA, the CDR3 is TGTGCCAGCAGCCAAGCCCTGGGAGACTATAGCAATCAGCCCCAGCATTTT.